The text below deals with one T cell receptor (beta chain). This sample was taken from a study of blood T cell repertoires in COVID-19. Study-level background: There were acute and convalescent COVID-19 samples, and they came from the United States, Italy and Spain. T cells, B-cell-depleted T cells, or PBMCs supplied cDNA or gDNA.

In the study's own analysis: Estimation of nucleated cell counts was performed using reference gene primer amplification. TCRdb's copy holds only in-frame clones and misses some; the assay was immunoSEQ multiplex PCR. That table is the source of V, J and clone size, and D and trimming were worked out from the DNA. This table holds over 75,000 clones, around 79% found once. The CDR3 length is 15 residues. In germline, CDR1 is SGHRS, CDR2 YFSETQ. Trimming removed 2 bases from V and 8 bases from J, with 17 bases in between. This TCR was sampled from a human donor in a cohort sampled during active COVID-19. Sequencing input: peripheral blood. V is TRBV5-1 and J is TRBJ2-1, with a possible D match to TRBD2 (6 bases). Here the CDR3 DNA reads TGCGCCAGCAGCTTTCTAGGGGCGGGGAAGGATGAGCAGTTCTTC. It encodes CASSFLGAGKDEQFF.